What follows are 4 T cell receptor beta chains derived from one specimen sequenced in a study of T cell responses to AZD1222 COVID-19 vaccine. Measured with immunoSEQ multiplex PCR; TCRdb has only the in-frame clones, and not every one. The data hold under 200,000 clones, with roughly 90% observed a single time. This material consisted of peripheral blood, taken on day 0 of AZD1222 vaccination. The source is an adult in good health.

This sequence joins TRBV21-1 and TRBJ1-1; the DNA was not compared with TRBD1, the D call given in the table. TRBV21-1 is labeled a pseudogene. The CDR3 has 16 residues. Here the CDR3 reads CASSKRTGRRNTEAFF. The CDR3 region has the DNA TGTGCCAGCAGCAAAAGGACAGGAAGAAGAAACACTGAAGCTTTCTTT.

The sample holds a few counts of this clone. The rearrangement joins TRBV20-1 to TRBJ2-7; D might be TRBD1 or TRBD2, each matching 5 bases. Germline V lookup: CDR1 DFQATT, CDR2 SNEGSKA (reference sequence). The CDR3 spans 14 residues. The V end was cut by 3 bases, the J end by 5 bases, with 17 bases between. CDR3 region: CSASRSGLGDEQYF. The CDR3 region has the DNA TGCAGTGCTAGTCGGTCGGGATTAGGGGACGAGCAGTACTTC.

This chain uses TRBV5-4 with TRBJ1-2; no firm D call. Trimming took 0 bases from V and 1 from J, leaving 19 bases between them. The CDR3 covers 18 residues. The germline V gene encodes CDR1 SGHNT and CDR2 YYREEE (reference sequence). The DNA for the CDR3 is TGTGCCAGCAGCTTGGCCTGGCCTTCTGTTTCTGGTAACTATGGCTACACCTTC. It is translated as CASSLAWPSVSGNYGYTF.

This chain joins TRBV2 and TRBJ2-1, with TRBD1 identical over 8 bases. After removal of 5 bases from V and 4 bases from J, the junction contained 10 bases not matched to a gene. The CDR3 extends over 16 amino acids. Per the germline V gene, CDR1 is SNHLY and CDR2 is FYNNEI. The CDR3 sequence is CASSFTRTGSYNEQFF. The DNA of the CDR3 is TGTGCCAGCAGTTTTACCAGGACAGGGTCTTACAATGAGCAGTTCTTC. The full variable domain, in which reference TRBV2 and TRBJ2-1 provide the parts outside the CDR3, is EPEVTQTPSHQVTQMGQEVILRCVPISNHLYFYWYRQILGQKVEFLVSFYNNEISEKSEIFDDQFSVERPDGSNFTLKIRSTKLEDSAMYFCASSFTRTGSYNEQFFGPGTRLTVL.